This T cell receptor (beta chain) was captured in a study of cytomegalovirus exposure and HLA in healthy donors. Overall study findings and caveats: According to a later analysis, donors in an Asian-associated ancestry cluster reportedly had fewer N-insertions than the roughly 670-donor mean. A later analysis linked a missense variant in DCLRE1C to the trimming of TCR beta V and J genes. In a later analysis, at a false discovery rate of 0.05, 15,000 to 20,000 TCR beta sequences matched HLA alleles.

With 6 bases clipped from V and 4 bases from J, the junction kept 4 bases outside the gene matches. CDR1 is SGHTA, CDR2 FQGNSA, per germline. The CDR3 covers 14 residues. This clone showed up just a few times. The antigen remains undetermined. This same CDR3 is encoded by further DNA sequences in the sample. This PCR relied on a set of 60 Vbeta primers and 13 Jbeta primers. The assay was immunoSEQ multiplex PCR, and TCRdb's table has in-frame clones only and misses some. The repertoire holds around 200,000 clones, with around 62% as singletons. V gene TRBV7-2 combines with J gene TRBJ2-7; TRBD2 matches 12 bases. Sequencing was carried out using PBMCs. This TCR derives from a man in his forties in good health and CMV-seronegative. CDR3 DNA: TGTGCCAGCAGTTCGACTAGCGGGAGTTACGAGCAGTACTTC. Amino acid sequence: CASSSTSGSYEQYF.